This T cell receptor beta chain derives from a study of T cell responses to AZD1222 COVID-19 vaccine (dated by TCRdb to the early 2020s). Regarding the complete study: AZD1222 recipients whose second dose came at about 4 weeks and those whose second dose came at about 12 weeks were combined into one group, since spike-specific TCR depth and breadth did not differ between the two schedules. A total of 233 trial participants underwent TCR sequencing, of whom about 200 received two doses of AZD1222 and some 26 received two doses of the MenACWY control vaccine. Enrollment into the trials was organized by age into subgroups of 18-55, 56-69 and 70-plus years, and those subgroups contained 148, 28 and 57 TCR-sequenced participants, respectively. General findings and caveats noted by the study authors: Conclusions about previously exposed vaccinees are limited, since just six AZD1222 recipients were seropositive for SARS-CoV-2 at baseline. Participants were mostly white British and included more females than males, and it was suggested by the authors that clonal diversity may have been underestimated. The 56-69-year group was small, and its depth increase did not reach significance, likely because of low power. The whole spike protein was spanned by vaccine-associated CD4 TCRs, and dominant responses were seen in regions 160-218 and 743-854. A significant rise in spike-specific TCR breadth and depth was observed after two AZD1222 doses relative to day 0 and relative to MenACWY recipients. Because no day 14 peak-response samples were available, the repertoires could be characterized only after the peak T cell response. Epitopes outside the regions mutated in the B.1.351 and B.1.1.7 variants were reportedly recognized by nearly half of the unique spike-specific TCRs.

With regard to this clone: Its antigen remains undetermined. It has no much larger one-base neighbor in the sample; base qualities were not kept.

Taken with the paper, the label for time point translates to: baseline before first vaccination. Samples from vaccinated people were obtained from the UK trials COV001 and COV002, which included a single-blind randomized controlled phase 2/3 trial of AZD1222 (ChAdOx1 nCoV-19) in healthy adults. For TCRbeta chain sequencing, PBMC samples from trial participants were taken at day 0 and at day 28 after the second dose. The V end gives up 0 bases and the J end 5 bases, leaving 19 bases in the junction not matched to a gene. CDR1 SGDLS and CDR2 YYNGEE were looked up in the germline V gene. The CDR3, from cysteine to phenylalanine, totals 19 residues. Of all the DNA, just the CDR3 is kept, 57 bases in frame from base 1. The CDR3 regions of human TCRbeta chains were subjected to immunosequencing. In the paper's pipeline: TCRs in the repertoires were compared against a reference library of SARS-CoV-2-specific TCRs that had been generated with the MIRA antigen-specificity platform. Breadth was defined as the fraction of unique TCRs that were SARS-CoV-2-associated, and depth was defined as the fraction of total T cells that were SARS-CoV-2-associated. Each spike-specific TCR was assigned to its reactive spike region and to a CD4 or CD8 class using the MIRA data. Log10-transformed breadth and depth values were compared by one-way ANOVA with Sidak's multiple comparisons tests. In its TCRdb copy, this immuneACCESS table keeps in-frame sequences only and misses some clones. Where compared with another copy, unresolved V genes explain less than half of these, and the others have no known cause. That table is the source of V, J and clone size, and D and trimming were worked out from the DNA. In this sample the table shows around 130,000 clones, 90% to 95% of which occur a single time. Jointly, the top ten make up about 3% of the sample.

Recombination joined TRBV9 with TRBJ2-5; a stretch of 7 junction bases matches TRBD1. Material: peripheral blood, obtained on day 0 of AZD1222 vaccination. The sequence was obtained from an adult in good health. The nucleotide sequence is TGTGCCAGCAGCGTAGGAAGGACAGGACTGGGAACGGGGCAGGAGACCCAGTACTTC. Its protein product is CASSVGRTGLGTGQETQYF.